A selection of T cell receptor beta chains follows, all from one sample in a study of blood T cell repertoires in COVID-19. The repertoire was sequenced with immunoSEQ multiplex PCR; TCRdb's copy has only in-frame clones and lacks some. The sample shows over 300,000 clones, roughly 89% of them seen only once. Specimen: peripheral blood. All receptors derive from a man aged 18-30 years with active or convalescent COVID-19. Both conserved end residues are trimmed from each CDR3.

V: TRBV19
CDR3: ASSIMGSNSNQPQH

V: TRBV7-2
CDR3: ASSLQRGGTDTQY

V: TRBV11-3
CDR3: ASSSGQKNSPLH

V: TRBV7-2
CDR3: ASSPGSDTQY

V: TRBV7-2
CDR3: ASSPSGRAHEQY

V: TRBV6-5
CDR3: ASIQDRFPSPLH

V: TRBV6-2/TRBV6-3
CDR3: ASSNGQGKQETQY

V: TRBV23-1
CDR3: ASSQGGRNQPQH

V: TRBV7-8
CDR3: ASSLEAGRPTGNPYEQY

V: TRBV29-1
CDR3: SVGTGEPGELF

V: TRBV24-1
CDR3: ATSDYRQGGYGYT

V: TRBV7-2
CDR3: ASSLEPGGTEAF

V: TRBV7-7
CDR3: ASSSGTGEHQETQY

V: TRBV19
CDR3: ASSEGLAGSNEQF

V: TRBV2
CDR3: ASSWTRQSNEQF

V: TRBV11-3
CDR3: ASSSLKGRTGSSYNSPLH

V: TRBV29-1
CDR3: SVDGRGYEQY

V: TRBV27
CDR3: ASSSRPGSLGTEAF

V: TRBV2
CDR3: ASRTLEGAFIGGGYT

V: TRBV28
CDR3: ASSPGQRPLH

V: TRBV3-1/TRBV3-2
CDR3: ASSPRGLAGENYGYT

V: TRBV7-8
CDR3: ASSTTMRRMVRADTQY

V: TRBV5-6
CDR3: ASSLLSGAGNTIY

V: TRBV4-3
CDR3: ASSPGLAGGGEQY

V: TRBV5-1
CDR3: ASSLVATRESYNEQF

V: TRBV28
CDR3: ASSLWFRTTYNEQF

V: TRBV5-1
CDR3: ASSLGVNEKLF

V: TRBV2
CDR3: ASSELGNQPQH

V: TRBV7-3
CDR3: ASGAYGEDTQY

V: TRBV5-1
CDR3: ASSPAYGRVDEQY

V: TRBV7-8
CDR3: ASSLASGLQY

V: TRBV2
CDR3: ASSESGRASYEQY

V: TRBV6-2/TRBV6-3
CDR3: ASSYRWASGSSGDTQY

V: TRBV7-9
CDR3: ASSFQGNQETQY

V: TRBV4-3
CDR3: ASSQDHPGSYPDTQY

V: TRBV19
CDR3: ASRGVAGVGTDTQY

V: TRBV19
CDR3: ASSTEWDRGLDYGYT

V: TRBV29-1
CDR3: SVEGAGTSIYEQY

V: TRBV7-9
CDR3: ASSSVDRGPTNYGYT

V: TRBV28
CDR3: ASSLRQGHRY

V: TRBV5-6
CDR3: ASSTGFSANTGELF

V: TRBV29-1
CDR3: SYGQGKSNQPQH

V: TRBV27
CDR3: ASSPRLAGVSNTQY

V: TRBV30
CDR3: AWSRGLIGNTIY

V: TRBV7-8
CDR3: ASSFTSQGWPGYT

V: TRBV7-9
CDR3: ASSLDRGSYNEQF